Given below is one T cell receptor beta chain in context. The antigen this receptor binds is unknown. It has no much larger one-base neighbor in the sample; base qualities were not kept. The trim is 6 bases for V and 11 bases for J, with a gap of 11 bases between the germline ends. From the cysteine through the phenylalanine, the CDR3 covers 12 amino acids. Kept here is only the CDR3 DNA, which spans 36 bases and is read in frame from base 1. CDR1 and CDR2, looked up from the germline V gene, are SNHLY and FYNNEI. The data are from a study of blood T cell repertoires in COVID-19 (dated by TCRdb to the early 2020s). About the investigation overall: Collaborator samples came from the United States, Italy and Spain and covered acute and convalescent phases of COVID-19. Samples came from the ongoing ImmuneRACE study (first 160 participants) plus 1,254 subjects from 6 global collaborators. Where HLA class I and class II types were available, the types were taken from metadata supplied by the sample provider, not from assay-based typing. Deeply sampled blood TCRbeta repertoires from subjects exposed to, actively infected with, or recovered from COVID-19 were included in the dataset. The material from the prospective study consisted of cDNA or gDNA derived from T cells, B-cell-depleted T cells, or PBMCs. A freely available public database, intended as a resource for researchers studying the immune response to SARS-CoV-2, is where the repertoires were released. Sample metadata almost always included a de-identified subject ID, COVID-19 status, age in years and sex. Study-wide findings and limitations: The quantity of clinical and demographic metadata differed by source and by participant and was supplied without curation.

TCRbeta CDR3 regions were amplified from genomic DNA by means of the immunoSEQ Assay, a bias-controlled multiplex PCR. In the paper's pipeline: The number of nucleated cells in each sample was estimated by amplification of reference gene primers within the assay. To quantify the absolute abundance of each unique TCRbeta CDR3 rearrangement, sequence reads were collapsed and filtered. For each sample, productive Simpson clonality was calculated as the square root of Simpson's diversity index over productive rearrangements. The source is immuneACCESS, and TCRdb retained only in-frame sequences with V and J called. Part of the clones is not carried over; for the studies checked, unresolved V genes explain less than half of this, and the remainder is unexplained. From that table come the V and J calls and clone size; the DNA was used to work out D and trimming. The sample records about 150,000 clones, roughly 90% of which are singletons. The ten largest clones capture about 2.3% of the sample.

The collaborating institutions used their own protocols to collect whole blood in K2EDTA tubes. For TCRbeta analysis, collaborator samples were shipped as frozen whole blood, as isolated PBMCs, or as DNA extracted from either sample type. The sequence was obtained from a human donor in a cohort sampled during active COVID-19. Sequenced input: peripheral blood. The V and J genes are TRBV2 and TRBJ1-6, with a tentative D gene TRBD1 over 6 matching bases. In nucleotide form, the sequence is TGTGCCAGCAGACCGACAGGAGCACCCCTCCACTTT. Its protein product is CASRPTGAPLHF.